This TCR beta chain stems from a study of blood T cell repertoires in COVID-19. Study in general: Acute-phase and convalescent COVID-19 samples originated in the United States, Italy and Spain. In each case, the material was cDNA or gDNA derived from T cells, B-cell-depleted T cells, or PBMCs.

Original processing notes: By means of reference gene primer amplification, nucleated cell counts were estimated. Clones were read by immunoSEQ multiplex PCR, and TCRdb kept only the in-frame ones, dropping some. V, J and clone size reflect that table, while D and trimming were determined from the DNA. This table has about 110,000 clones, around 78% appearing once. The sample consisted of peripheral blood. The receptor's source is a woman aged 60-70 years with acute or convalescent COVID-19.

DNA for the CDR3: TGTGCCACCCAGGAGGGAGGGGTCAGCATTTTTCCCCAGCATTTT. Encoded protein: CATQEGGVSIFPQHF. The rearrangement links TRBV28 to TRBJ1-5; D may be TRBD1 (5 bases). V was pared by 10 bases and J by 10 bases, with 26 bases between. CDR1 MDHEN and CDR2 SYDVKM come from the germline V gene. The CDR3 is made up of 15 amino acids.